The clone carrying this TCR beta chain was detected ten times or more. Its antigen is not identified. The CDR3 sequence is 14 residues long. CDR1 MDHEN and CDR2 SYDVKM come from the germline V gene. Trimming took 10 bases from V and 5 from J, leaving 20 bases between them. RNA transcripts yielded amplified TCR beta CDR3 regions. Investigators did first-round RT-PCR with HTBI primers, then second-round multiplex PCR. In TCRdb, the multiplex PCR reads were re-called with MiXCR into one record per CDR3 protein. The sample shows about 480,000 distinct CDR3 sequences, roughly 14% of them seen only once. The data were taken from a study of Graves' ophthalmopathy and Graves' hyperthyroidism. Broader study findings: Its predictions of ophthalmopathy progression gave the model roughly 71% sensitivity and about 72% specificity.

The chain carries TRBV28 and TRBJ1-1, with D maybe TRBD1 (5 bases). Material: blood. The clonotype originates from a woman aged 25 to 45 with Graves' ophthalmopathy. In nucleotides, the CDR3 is TGTGCCACCTGGGACGATCCTAGCAGGACTGAAGCTTTCTTT. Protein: CATWDDPSRTEAFF.